The clone carrying this T cell receptor beta chain was seen ten or more times. This record belongs to a study of T cell repertoires in cytomegalovirus infection. Study-wide context: Through public TCR beta signatures, both CMV infection and matching HLA type were indicated.

TCRdb independently ran MiXCR on the reads; one entry per CDR3 protein. Here the sample spans 80,000 to 130,000 distinct CDR3 sequences, under 25% being singletons. Trimming stripped 0 bases from V and 1 base from J, with 6 bases between. The CDR3 totals 15 residues. The clonotype comes from a human donor in good health (CMV status not recorded). Some clones in this sample may be carry-over from other donors' samples. The V and J genes are TRBV12-3 or TRBV12-4 and TRBJ1-4; unclear D gene. The sequencing input was CD8+ T cells from PBMCs. The CDR3 here is CASSLALGTNEKLFF. The DNA for the CDR3 is TGTGCCAGCAGTTTAGCGCTGGGAACTAATGAAAAACTGTTTTTT.